These 13 T cell receptor beta chains were all obtained from the same sample, sequenced in a study of cytomegalovirus exposure and HLA in healthy donors. PCR amplification relied on 60 Vbeta primers (plus 13 Jbeta primers). The assay was immunoSEQ multiplex PCR, and TCRdb's table has in-frame clones only and misses some. This sample carries more than 95,000 clones, 75% to 90% of them seen once, and the ten largest clones take 20%. Material for sequencing was PBMCs. The receptors shown here come from a man aged 18 to 29 in good health and CMV-seropositive.

This clone was seen a handful of times. This chain uses TRBV5-1 with TRBJ2-5; maybe TRBD1 (5 bases). The germline gives CDR1 SGHRS, CDR2 YFSETQ. The CDR3 is made up of 14 amino acids. V was trimmed by 0 bases and J by 2 bases, leaving 8 bases between them. CDR3 sequence reads: CASSLEAGQETQYF. The CDR3 DNA sequence: TGCGCCAGCAGCTTGGAGGCAGGGCAAGAGACCCAGTACTTC.

The chain has TRBV28 and TRBJ1-2, with 8 nucleotides matching TRBD1. The CDR3 has 12 residues. In germline, CDR1 is MDHEN, CDR2 SYDVKM. V was clipped by 6 bases and J by 7 bases; unmatched bases: 4. The CDR3 sequence: CASRYDRGGYTF. CDR3 DNA sequence: TGTGCCAGCAGATACGACAGGGGTGGCTACACCTTC.

The chain joins TRBV13 to TRBJ1-5; D unresolved. The V end was cut by 0 bases, the J end by 7 bases, with 7 bases between. The CDR3 is made up of 13 amino acids. CDR1 is PRHDT and CDR2 is FYEKMQ in the germline V gene (reference sequence). CDR3 in DNA: TGTGCCAGCAGCTTAGGCCGAGGGCAGCCCCAGCATTTT. This sequence encodes CASSLGRGQPQHF.

This sequence joins TRBV29-1 and TRBJ2-7, with 9 bases that match TRBD1. The CDR3 has 13 amino acids. Looked up from germline, CDR1 is SQVTM and CDR2 is ANQGSEA. J was trimmed by 1 base and V by 5 bases; bases with no gene match: 3. The CDR3 sequence: CSVSGQGSYEQYF. CDR3 DNA: TGCAGCGTTTCAGGACAGGGGTCCTACGAGCAGTACTTC.

This sequence joins TRBV10-2 and TRBJ2-1, with TRBD2 identical over 7 bases. CDR3 size: 13 residues. J was trimmed by 8 bases and V by 6 bases; bases with no gene match: 7. The V gene's germline CDR1 is WSHSY and CDR2 SAAADI. Here the CDR3 DNA reads TGCGCCAGCAGGGGCGCGGGGGTGGATGAGCAGTTCTTC. It encodes CASRGAGVDEQFF.

This clone was counted a single time. J is TRBJ2-7 and V is TRBV6-1; weak D call: TRBD2 (5 bases). CDR1 MNHNS and CDR2 SASEGT come from the germline V gene. CDR3 length: 13 residues. Trimming removed 3 bases from V and 1 base from J, with 7 bases in between. CDR3: CASSDGSSYEQYF. DNA of the CDR3: TGTGCCAGCAGTGATGGGAGTTCCTACGAGCAGTACTTC.

V usage is TRBV5-1 and J usage is TRBJ2-7; TRBD1 matches 8 bases. Per germline, CDR1 SGHRS and CDR2 YFSETQ. The CDR3 totals 14 residues. Germline trimming cut 0 bases from V and 5 bases from J; bases unmatched to any gene: 4. The CDR3 nucleotides are TGCGCCAGCAGCTTGGGCCAGGGGGCTAACGAGCAGTACTTC. Protein: CASSLGQGANEQYF. Together with reference TRBV5-1 and TRBJ2-7, the CDR3 gives the full variable domain: KAGVTQTPRYLIKTRGQQVTLSCSPISGHRSVSWYQQTPGQGLQFLFEYFSETQRNKGNFPGRFSGRQFSNSRSEMNVSTLELGDSALYLCASSLGQGANEQYFGPGTRLTVT.

The chain combines TRBV30 with TRBJ2-1; 11 nucleotides align to TRBD2. Germline loops: CDR1 GTSNPN, CDR2 SVGIG (reference sequence). This CDR3 has 16 residues. After removal of 0 bases from V and 6 bases from J, the junction contained 7 bases not matched to a gene. CDR3 bases: TGTGCCTGGAGTGTTAGTCTAGCGGGGGGATCCAATGAGCAGTTCTTC. Residues: CAWSVSLAGGSNEQFF.

This chain joins TRBV6-6 and TRBJ2-7, with 7 bases lining up with TRBD1. CDR1 and CDR2 (germline): MNHNY, SVGAGI (reference sequence). The J segment lost 5 bases and the V segment lost 5 bases, leaving 0 bases of the junction unmatched. The CDR3 extends over 11 amino acids. The CDR3 reads CASSTGDEQYF. The CDR3 nucleotides read TGTGCCAGCAGTACAGGGGACGAGCAGTACTTC.

This chain joins TRBV7-2 and TRBJ1-1; 7 bases are shared with TRBD1. The CDR3 consists of 15 residues. The V segment lost 3 bases and the J segment 0 bases; nucleotides outside the gene matches: 4. CDR1 is SGHTA and CDR2 is FQGNSA in the germline V gene. The CDR3 reads CASSFSGTVNTEAFF. DNA of the CDR3: TGTGCCAGCAGCTTCTCCGGGACAGTGAACACTGAAGCTTTCTTT. Full variable domain (remainder filled in from reference TRBV7-2 and TRBJ1-1): GAGVSQSPSNKVTEKGKDVELRCDPISGHTALYWYRQSLGQGLEFLIYFQGNSAPDKSGLPSDRFSAERTGGSVSTLTIQRTQQEDSAVYLCASSFSGTVNTEAFFGQGTRLTVV.

This clone was seen more than once but under ten times. This chain links TRBV5-5 with TRBJ2-7, with 9 bases identical to TRBD2. The CDR3 runs to 14 residues. V dropped 4 bases and J dropped 3; count of bases not matched to a gene: 5. Germline values: CDR1 SGHKS, CDR2 YYEKEE (reference sequence). CDR3 sequence: CASSPLAGYYEQYF. The CDR3 DNA follows: TGTGCCAGCAGCCCCCTAGCGGGGTACTACGAGCAGTACTTC. The variable domain in full, with the rest retrieved from reference TRBV5-5 and TRBJ2-7, is DAGVTQSPTHLIKTRGQQVTLRCSPISGHKSVSWYQQVLGQGPQFIFQYYEKEERGRGNFPDRFSARQFPNYSSELNVNALLLGDSALYLCASSPLAGYYEQYFGPGTRLTVT.

The chain combines TRBV30 with TRBJ1-2, with D possibly matching TRBD1 (6 bases). CDR1 is GTSNPN and CDR2 is SVGIG in the germline V gene (reference sequence). This CDR3 is 14 amino acids long. Trimming cost V 1 base and J 2 bases, with 11 bases left between them. CDR3 region: CAWSAGDGNYGYTF. DNA for the CDR3: TGTGCCTGGAGTGCAGGGGATGGGAACTATGGCTACACCTTC.

This chain links TRBV6-1 with TRBJ2-5; D might be TRBD2 (5 bases). CDR3 length: 14 residues. CDR1 is MNHNS and CDR2 is SASEGT in the germline V gene. Trimming removed 5 bases at V and 5 bases at J, with 15 bases between. The CDR3 DNA reads TGTGCCAGCAGTCTAAACGACTATCTGGAGACCCAGTACTTC. Translating gives CASSLNDYLETQYF.